The source of this T cell receptor (beta chain) is a study of graft-versus-host responses after intestinal transplantation. V was shortened by 6 bases and J by 6 bases, with 17 bases between the two germline ends. The CDR3 covers 15 residues. Germline V lookup: CDR1 SNHLY, CDR2 FYNNEI. Generated by immunoSEQ multiplex PCR, the TCRdb table keeps only in-frame clones and is missing some. The sample gives about 21,000 clones, 55% to 60% of which show up once; 1% is in the top ten. V gene TRBV2 combines with J gene TRBJ1-4; D remains ambiguous. The sequence derives from a human patient who received an intestinal transplant. Source: alloreactive CD4+ T cells from a mixed lymphocyte reaction culture, taken before intestinal transplant. The subset here: CFSE-low proliferating T cells sorted from approximately 6-day pre-transplant mixed lymphocyte reaction (GvH or HvG direction). The CDR3 DNA sequence: TGTGCCAGCAGCGCTATTTTGTCGGGGTATGAAAAACTGTTTTTT. Translation: CASSAILSGYEKLFF. Together with reference TRBV2 and TRBJ1-4, the CDR3 gives the full variable domain: EPEVTQTPSHQVTQMGQEVILRCVPISNHLYFYWYRQILGQKVEFLVSFYNNEISEKSEIFDDQFSVERPDGSNFTLKIRSTKLEDSAMYFCASSAILSGYEKLFFGSGTQLSVL.